This T cell receptor (beta chain) came from a study of blood T cells in healthy people across ages. The second PCR ran about 6 to 12 cycles with a sample-barcoded 5' primer and J-beta primers. MiXCR, applied by TCRdb to the 5' RACE reads, yields one record per CDR3 protein. The sample records more than 1.4 million distinct CDR3 sequences, roughly 40% being singletons. Caucasian, healthy and from Russia, the donors were aged between about 6 and 90. Trimming cost V 6 bases and J 3 bases, with 11 bases left between them. The CDR3 loop spans 13 amino acids. CDR1 and CDR2 from the germline V gene are ENHRY and SYGVKD.

This clonotype was sampled from a woman aged 18-29 years in good health. Input material: blood. The V call is TRBV10-3, the J call TRBJ1-2; maybe TRBD1 (6 bases). The CDR3 loop is CAIRQGGHYGYTF. CDR3 nucleotides: TGTGCCATCAGACAGGGTGGACACTATGGCTACACCTTC.